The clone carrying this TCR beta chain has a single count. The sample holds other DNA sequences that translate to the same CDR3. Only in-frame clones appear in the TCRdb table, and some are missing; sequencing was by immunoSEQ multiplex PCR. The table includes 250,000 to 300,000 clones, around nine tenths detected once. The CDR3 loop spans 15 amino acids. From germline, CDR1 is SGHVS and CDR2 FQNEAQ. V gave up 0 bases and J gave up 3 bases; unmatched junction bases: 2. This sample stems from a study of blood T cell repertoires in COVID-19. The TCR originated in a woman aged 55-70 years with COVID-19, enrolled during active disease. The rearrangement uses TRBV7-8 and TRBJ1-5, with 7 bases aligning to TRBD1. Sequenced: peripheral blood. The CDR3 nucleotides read TGTGCCAGCAGCTTAGCTACAGGGGCCAATCAGCCCCAGCATTTT. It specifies CASSLATGANQPQHF. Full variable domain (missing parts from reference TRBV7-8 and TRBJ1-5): GAGVSQSPRYKVAKRGQDVALRCDPISGHVSLFWYQQALGQGPEFLTYFQNEAQLDKSGLPSDRFFAERPEGSVSTLKIQRTQQEDSAVYLCASSLATGANQPQHFGDGTRLSIL.